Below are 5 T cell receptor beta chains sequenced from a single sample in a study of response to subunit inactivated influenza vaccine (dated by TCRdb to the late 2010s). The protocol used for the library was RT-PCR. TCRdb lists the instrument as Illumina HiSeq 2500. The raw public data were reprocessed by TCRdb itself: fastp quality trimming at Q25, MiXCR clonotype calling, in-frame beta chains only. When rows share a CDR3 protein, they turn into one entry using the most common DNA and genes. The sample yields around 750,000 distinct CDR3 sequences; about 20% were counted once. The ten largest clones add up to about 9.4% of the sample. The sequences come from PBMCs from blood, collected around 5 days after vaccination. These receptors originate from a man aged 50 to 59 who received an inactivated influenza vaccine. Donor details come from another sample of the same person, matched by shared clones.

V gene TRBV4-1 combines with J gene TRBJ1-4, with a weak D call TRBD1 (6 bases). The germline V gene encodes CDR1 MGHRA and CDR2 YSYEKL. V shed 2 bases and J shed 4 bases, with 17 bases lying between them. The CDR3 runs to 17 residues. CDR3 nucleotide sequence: TGCGCCAGCAGCCAACCTACAACGACAGGTTATAATGAAAAACTGTTTTTT. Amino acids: CASSQPTTTGYNEKLFF.

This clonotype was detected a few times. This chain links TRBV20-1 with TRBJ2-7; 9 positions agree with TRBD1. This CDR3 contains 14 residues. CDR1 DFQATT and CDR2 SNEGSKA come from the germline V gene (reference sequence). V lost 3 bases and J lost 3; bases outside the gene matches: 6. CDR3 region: CSASNRGQGYEQYF. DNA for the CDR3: TGCAGTGCTAGTAACCGGGGACAGGGCTACGAGCAGTACTTC.

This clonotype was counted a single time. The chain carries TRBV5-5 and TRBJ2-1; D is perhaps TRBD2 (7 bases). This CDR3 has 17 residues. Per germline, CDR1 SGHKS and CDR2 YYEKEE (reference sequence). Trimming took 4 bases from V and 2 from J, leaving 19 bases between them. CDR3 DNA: TGTGCCAGCAGCGGGGGGGGCCTCGGGGTTACCTACAATGAGCAGTTCTTC. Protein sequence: CASSGGGLGVTYNEQFF.

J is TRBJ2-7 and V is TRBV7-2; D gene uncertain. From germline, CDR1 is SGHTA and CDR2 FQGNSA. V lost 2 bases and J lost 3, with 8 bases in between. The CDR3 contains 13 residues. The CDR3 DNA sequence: TGTGCCAGCAGCTTAACGTTTAACTACGAGCAGTACTTC. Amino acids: CASSLTFNYEQYF.

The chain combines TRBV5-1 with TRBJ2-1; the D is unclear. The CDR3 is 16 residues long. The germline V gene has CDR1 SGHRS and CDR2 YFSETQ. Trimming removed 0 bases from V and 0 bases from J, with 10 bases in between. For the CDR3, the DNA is TGCGCCAGCAGCTTGGAACAAATTAGCTCCTACAATGAGCAGTTCTTC. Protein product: CASSLEQISSYNEQFF.